The clone carrying this TCR beta chain was observed a handful of times. Its specificity is unknown. The sample originates from a study of identical twins. The germline CDR1 and CDR2 sequences are MNHEY and SMNVEV (reference sequence). Deletions cut 4 bases from V and 2 bases from J, with 12 bases between. The CDR3 length is 14 residues. General study results and limits: With abundant cord blood beta clonotypes, insertions were fewer; memory repertoires showed no such pattern.

Through template switching, a universal primer site was introduced, and the cDNA contained unique molecular identifiers. MiXCR, run by TCRdb on the 5' RACE reads, gives a single entry per CDR3 protein. The sample includes some 500,000 distinct CDR3 sequences, approximately 14% of them seen just once. Separately, the same data were catalogued under a study of yellow fever vaccine responses in identical twins.

The TCR comes from a woman aged 18-29 years in good health. The V and J genes are TRBV27 and TRBJ2-7, with D hard to call. The sequenced material came from CD4+ T cells sorted from blood. CDR3 in DNA: TGTGCCAGCAGTTCTATCGGTAATCCCTACGAGCAGTACTTC. Its protein is CASSSIGNPYEQYF.